The 14 T cell receptor beta chains below come from one sample, sequenced in a study of lymphopenia after photon versus proton radiotherapy (dated by TCRdb to the late 2010s). Preparation of the library involved the immunoSEQ multiplex PCR assay. As stored in TCRdb, this immuneACCESS dataset retains in-frame rearrangements with V and J assigned. A fraction of the clones does not appear; measured against another copy, unresolved V genes explain less than half of the discrepancy, and the remainder lacks a known reason. The sample table holds roughly 42,000 clones, of which over 75% were seen once. The top ten hold over 2% of the sample. This specimen was peripheral blood, taken from a patient treated with photon-based radiotherapy. The receptors were sampled from a man aged 35 to 55 with gastric cancer.

This sequence joins TRBV12-5 and TRBJ2-4; 10 positions match TRBD1. Germline assignment: CDR1 LGHNT and CDR2 FRNRAP. The V segment lost 0 bases and the J segment 4 bases; nucleotides outside the gene matches: 9. This CDR3 spans 18 amino acids. CDR3 in DNA: TGTGCTAGTGGTTTGGTATTGGGACAGGGGTTGAAGAAAAACATTCAGTACTTC. As protein: CASGLVLGQGLKKNIQYF. Filled out from reference TRBV12-5 and TRBJ2-4, the complete variable domain reads DARVTQTPRHKVTEMGQEVTMRCQPILGHNTVFWYRQTMMQGLELLAYFRNRAPLDDSGMPKDRFSAEMPDATLATLKIQPSEPRDSAVYFCASGLVLGQGLKKNIQYFGAGTRLSVL.

The chain has TRBV7-9 and TRBJ1-1; D unclear. Trimming left V 5 bases short and J 5 bases short, with 15 bases between. This CDR3 comprises 14 residues. Germline CDR1 SEHNR, CDR2 FQNEAQ (reference sequence). The CDR3 nucleotides read TGTGCCAGCAGCCTAGAGTTGGGGATGACTGAAGCTTTCTTT. Protein sequence: CASSLELGMTEAFF.

The CDR3: CASSPRDRGTYEQYF. The CDR3 DNA reads as TGTGCCAGCTCACCTCGGGACAGGGGGACCTACGAGCAGTACTTC. The chain joins TRBV18 to TRBJ2-7; TRBD1 matches at 11 bases. CDR1 and CDR2 (germline): KGHSH, LQKENI. V was clipped by 3 bases and J by 2 bases; unmatched bases: 3. This CDR3 is built from 15 residues.

The chain links TRBV11-1 to TRBJ2-1, with 8 bases fitting TRBD2. Germline lookup yields CDR1 SGHAT and CDR2 FQDESV (reference sequence). The ends lost 0 bases at V and 7 bases at J; junction bases unmatched: 8. The CDR3 length is 16 residues. The CDR3 DNA reads as TGTGCCAGCAGCTTAGCGGGAGCGGGGGTGGGAAATGAGCAGTTCTTC. Encoded protein: CASSLAGAGVGNEQFF.

Remarks on this clone: At the DNA level, this CDR3 is encoded by other sequences in the same sample as well. This chain connects TRBV27 to TRBJ2-5; TRBD1 matches at 11 bases. CDR1 is MNHEY, CDR2 SMNVEV, per germline (reference sequence). The V segment lost 4 bases and the J segment 4 bases; nucleotides outside the gene matches: 5. CDR3 size: 15 residues. Here the CDR3 DNA reads TGTGCCAGCAGTTCCGGGACAGGGGGGGTAGAGACCCAGTACTTC. It translates to CASSSGTGGVETQYF.

This clone has just a few counts. V and J are TRBV18 and TRBJ1-5; D is unclear. This CDR3 contains 13 residues. The germline V gene has CDR1 KGHSH and CDR2 LQKENI. The ends were cut back, 1 base at V and 4 bases at J, with 5 bases in the middle. The CDR3 region has the DNA TGTGCCAGCTCACCACATAGAAATCAGCCCCAGCATTTT. This gives the protein CASSPHRNQPQHF.

The chain links TRBV5-6 to TRBJ2-1; D ambiguous. CDR3 length: 12 amino acids. V gave up 4 bases and J gave up 4 bases, with 6 bases separating them. The germline gives CDR1 SGHDT, CDR2 YYEEEE. The CDR3, as DNA: TGTGCCAGCAGCCCAGGATACAATGAGCAGTTCTTC. This sequence encodes CASSPGYNEQFF.

The sample holds one count of this clone. The chain is built from TRBV18 and TRBJ1-1; no reliable D call. Germline V gene lookup returns CDR1 KGHSH and CDR2 LQKENI. The CDR3 has 14 amino acids. The V gene lost 1 base and the J gene lost 1 base, with 7 bases spanning the gap. CDR3 nucleotides: TGTGCCAGCTCACCACGGTCGAGGAACACTGAAGCTTTCTTT. Translated, it gives CASSPRSRNTEAFF. The whole variable domain, remainder taken from reference TRBV18 and TRBJ1-1, is NAGVMQNPRHLVRRRGQEARLRCSPMKGHSHVYWYRQLPEEGLKFMVYLQKENIIDESGMPKERFSAEFPKEGPSILRIQQVVRGDSAAYFCASSPRSRNTEAFFGQGTRLTVV.

The gene calls are TRBV9 and TRBJ1-4; TRBD1 is a possible D gene (6 bases). CDR3 size: 13 residues. Per the germline V gene, CDR1 is SGDLS and CDR2 is YYNGEE. The V gene lost 3 bases and the J gene lost 6 bases, with 9 bases spanning the gap. DNA for the CDR3: TGTGCCAGCAGCGGGACAGACGATGAAAAACTGTTTTTT. Its protein is CASSGTDDEKLFF.

The chain combines TRBV7-8 with TRBJ1-2; D is perhaps TRBD1 (6 bases). The CDR3 is 16 amino acids. Germline CDR1 SGHVS, CDR2 FQNEAQ. The V gene lost 6 bases and the J gene lost 0 bases, with 17 bases spanning the gap. In DNA form, the CDR3 reads TGTGCCAGCAGTAGGGGGGGGTTAAAAGCTAACTATGGCTACACCTTC. This codes for CASSRGGLKANYGYTF.

This clone was observed a single time. The gene calls are TRBV30 and TRBJ2-7; D perhaps matches TRBD2 (6 bases). Germline CDR1 and CDR2: GTSNPN and SVGIG (reference sequence). V was cut by 0 bases and J by 3 bases, with 12 bases left in between. There are 14 residues in the CDR3. The CDR3 DNA sequence: TGTGCCTGGAGTGTTGGAGGGTCCAGCTACGAGCAGTACTTC. It codes for CAWSVGGSSYEQYF.

The count of this clone is one. The chain carries TRBV30 and TRBJ1-4; D is perhaps TRBD1 (5 bases). Per the germline V gene, CDR1 is GTSNPN and CDR2 is SVGIG (reference sequence). V lost 3 bases and J 7 bases, leaving 15 bases between the germline ends. The CDR3 is 14 amino acids. DNA of the CDR3: TGTGCCTGGAGCGATGGAGTGGGGGGTGAAAAACTGTTTTTT. Amino acid sequence: CAWSDGVGGEKLFF.

V gene TRBV5-4 combines with J gene TRBJ1-2; 8 bases match TRBD1. Losses at the gene ends were 3 bases for V and 2 bases for J; bases not matched to a gene: 6. This CDR3 has 15 residues. CDR1 is SGHNT, CDR2 YYREEE, per germline (reference sequence). The CDR3 sequence: CASSSGTGFNYGYTF. The CDR3 DNA sequence: TGTGCCAGCAGCTCGGGGACAGGCTTCAACTATGGCTACACCTTC.

The chain employs TRBV9 and TRBJ1-4, with a possible D match to TRBD1 (6 bases). V was shortened by 3 bases and J by 3 bases, with 12 bases between the two germline ends. Germline CDR1 is SGDLS and CDR2 is YYNGEE. The CDR3 extends over 15 amino acids. The CDR3 DNA follows: TGTGCCAGCAGCGCCGAAGGGGGGTCTAATGAAAAACTGTTTTTT. Amino acids: CASSAEGGSNEKLFF.